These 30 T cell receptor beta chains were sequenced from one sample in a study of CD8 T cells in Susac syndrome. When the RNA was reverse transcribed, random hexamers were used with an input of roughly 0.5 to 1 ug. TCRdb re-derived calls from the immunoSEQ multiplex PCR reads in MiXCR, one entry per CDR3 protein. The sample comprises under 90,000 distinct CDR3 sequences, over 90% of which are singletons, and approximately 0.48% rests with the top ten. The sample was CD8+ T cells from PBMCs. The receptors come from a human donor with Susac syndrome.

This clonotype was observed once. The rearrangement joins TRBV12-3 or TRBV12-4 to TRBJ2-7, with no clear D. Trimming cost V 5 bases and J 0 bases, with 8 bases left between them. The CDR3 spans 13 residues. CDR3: CASSIGSSYEQYF. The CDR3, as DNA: TGTGCCAGCAGTATCGGTAGCTCCTACGAGCAGTACTTC.

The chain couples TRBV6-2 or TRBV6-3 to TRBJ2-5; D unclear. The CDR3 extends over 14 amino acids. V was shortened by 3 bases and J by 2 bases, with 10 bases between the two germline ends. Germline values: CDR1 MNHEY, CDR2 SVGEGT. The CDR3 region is CASSYTTVQETQYF. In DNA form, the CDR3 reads TGTGCCAGCAGTTATACGACTGTTCAAGAGACCCAGTACTTC.

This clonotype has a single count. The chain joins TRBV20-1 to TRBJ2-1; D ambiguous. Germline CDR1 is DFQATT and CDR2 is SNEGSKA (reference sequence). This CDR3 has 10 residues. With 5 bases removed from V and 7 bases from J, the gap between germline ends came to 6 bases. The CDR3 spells CSASSNEQFF. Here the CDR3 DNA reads TGCAGTGCTTCTTCAAATGAGCAGTTCTTC.

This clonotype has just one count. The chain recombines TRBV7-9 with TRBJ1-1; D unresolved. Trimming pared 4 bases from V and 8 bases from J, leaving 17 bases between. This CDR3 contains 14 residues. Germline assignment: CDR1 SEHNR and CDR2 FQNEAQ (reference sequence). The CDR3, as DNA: TGTGCCAGCAGCTCCCGAGTCCCCGGCCCCGAAGCTTTCTTT. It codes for CASSSRVPGPEAFF.

This CDR3 reads CASSPGLAGGNEQFF. The CDR3 DNA sequence: TGTGCCAGCAGCCCGGGACTAGCGGGAGGCAATGAGCAGTTCTTC. The rearrangement uses TRBV5-4 and TRBJ2-1, with 15 bases fitting TRBD2. There are 15 residues in the CDR3. The germline gives CDR1 SGHNT, CDR2 YYREEE (reference sequence). V was clipped by 4 bases and J by 6 bases; unmatched bases: 2.

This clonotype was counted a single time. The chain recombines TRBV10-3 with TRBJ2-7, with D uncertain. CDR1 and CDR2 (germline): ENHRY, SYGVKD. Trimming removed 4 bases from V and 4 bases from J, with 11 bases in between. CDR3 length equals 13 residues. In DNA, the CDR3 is TGTGCCATCAGTGTCGAGGAAGATTACGAGCAGTACTTC. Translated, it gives CAISVEEDYEQYF.

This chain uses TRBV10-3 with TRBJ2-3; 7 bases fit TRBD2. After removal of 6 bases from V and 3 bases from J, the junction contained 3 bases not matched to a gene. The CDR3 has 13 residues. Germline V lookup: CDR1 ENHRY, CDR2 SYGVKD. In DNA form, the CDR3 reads TGTGCCATCAGCGACGGGAGGACAGATACGCAGTATTTT. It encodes CAISDGRTDTQYF.

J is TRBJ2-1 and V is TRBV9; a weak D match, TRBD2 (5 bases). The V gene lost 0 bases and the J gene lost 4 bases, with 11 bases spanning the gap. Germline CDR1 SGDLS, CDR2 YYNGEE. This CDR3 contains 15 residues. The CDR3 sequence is CASSVERLGYNEQFF. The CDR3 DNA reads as TGTGCCAGCAGCGTAGAGCGGTTAGGATACAATGAGCAGTTCTTC.

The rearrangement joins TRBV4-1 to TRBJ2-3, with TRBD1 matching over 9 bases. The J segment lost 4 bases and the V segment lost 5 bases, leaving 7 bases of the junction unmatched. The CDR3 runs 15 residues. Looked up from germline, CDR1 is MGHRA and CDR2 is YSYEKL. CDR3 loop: CASSGHRGHPDTQYF. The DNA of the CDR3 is TGCGCCAGCAGCGGCCACAGGGGGCACCCAGATACGCAGTATTTT.

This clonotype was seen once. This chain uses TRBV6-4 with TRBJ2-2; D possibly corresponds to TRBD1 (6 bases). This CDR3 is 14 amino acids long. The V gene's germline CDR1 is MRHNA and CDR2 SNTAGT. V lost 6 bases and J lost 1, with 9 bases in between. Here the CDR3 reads CASSPGQNTGELFF. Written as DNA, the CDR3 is TGTGCCAGCAGCCCGGGACAGAACACCGGGGAGCTGTTTTTT.

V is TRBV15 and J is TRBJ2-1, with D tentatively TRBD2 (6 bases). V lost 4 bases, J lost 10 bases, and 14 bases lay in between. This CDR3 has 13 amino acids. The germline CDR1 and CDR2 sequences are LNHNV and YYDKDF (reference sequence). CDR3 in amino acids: CATSITPSEEQFF. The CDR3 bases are TGTGCCACCAGCATCACGCCTAGCGAAGAGCAGTTCTTC.

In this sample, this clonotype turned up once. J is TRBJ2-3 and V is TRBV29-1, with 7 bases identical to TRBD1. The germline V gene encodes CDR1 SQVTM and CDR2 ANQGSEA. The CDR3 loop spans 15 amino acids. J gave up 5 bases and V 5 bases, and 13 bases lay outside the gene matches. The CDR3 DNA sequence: TGCAGCGTTAAACCTCACAGGGGTCCGAAAGATACGCAGTATTTT. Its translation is CSVKPHRGPKDTQYF.

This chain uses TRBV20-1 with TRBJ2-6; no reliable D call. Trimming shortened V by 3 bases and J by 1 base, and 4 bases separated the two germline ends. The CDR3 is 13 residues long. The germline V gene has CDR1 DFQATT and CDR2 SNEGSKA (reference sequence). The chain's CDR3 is CSARGSGANVLTF. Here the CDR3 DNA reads TGCAGTGCTAGGGGTTCTGGGGCCAACGTCCTGACTTTC.

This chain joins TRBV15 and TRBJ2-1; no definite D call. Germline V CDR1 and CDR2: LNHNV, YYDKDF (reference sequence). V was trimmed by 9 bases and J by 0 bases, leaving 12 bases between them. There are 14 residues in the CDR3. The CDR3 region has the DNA TGTGCCACTACCTCGACACTCTCCTACAATGAGCAGTTCTTC. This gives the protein CATTSTLSYNEQFF.

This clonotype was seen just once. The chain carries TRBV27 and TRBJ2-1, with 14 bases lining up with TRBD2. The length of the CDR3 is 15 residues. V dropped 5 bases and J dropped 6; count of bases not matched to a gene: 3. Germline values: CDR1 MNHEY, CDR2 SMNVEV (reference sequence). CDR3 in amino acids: CASSGGTSGSNEQFF. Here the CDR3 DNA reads TGTGCCAGCAGTGGGGGGACTAGCGGGAGCAATGAGCAGTTCTTC.

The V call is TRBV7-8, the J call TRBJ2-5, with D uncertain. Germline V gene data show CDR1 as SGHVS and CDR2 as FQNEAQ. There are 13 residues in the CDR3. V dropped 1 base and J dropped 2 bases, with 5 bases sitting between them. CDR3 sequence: CASSLVGQETQYF. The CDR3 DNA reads TGTGCCAGCAGCTTAGTAGGGCAAGAGACCCAGTACTTC.

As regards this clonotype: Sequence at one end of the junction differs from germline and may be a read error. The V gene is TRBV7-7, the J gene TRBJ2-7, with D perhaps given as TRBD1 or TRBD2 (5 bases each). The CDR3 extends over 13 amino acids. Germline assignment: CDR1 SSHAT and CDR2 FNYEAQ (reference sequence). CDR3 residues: CASSLVFGGEQYF. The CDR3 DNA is TGTGCTAGCAGCTTAGTCTTTGGGGGCGAGCAGTACTTC.

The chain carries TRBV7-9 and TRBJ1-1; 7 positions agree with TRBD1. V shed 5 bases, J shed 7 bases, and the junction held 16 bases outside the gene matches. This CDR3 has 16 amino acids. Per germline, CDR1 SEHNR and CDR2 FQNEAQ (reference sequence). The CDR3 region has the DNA TGTGCCAGCAGCGACGCACCAGGGGGACAAAGGATTGAAGCTTTCTTT. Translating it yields CASSDAPGGQRIEAFF.

This CDR3 is CASTTGTGQPQHF. The CDR3 DNA is TGTGCCAGCACCACAGGGACGGGTCAGCCCCAGCATTTT. The chain links TRBV4-2 to TRBJ1-5, with D tentatively TRBD1 (6 bases). Germline loops: CDR1 LGHNA, CDR2 YNFKEQ. The CDR3 has 13 amino acids. V lost 7 bases and J lost 6, with 13 bases in between.

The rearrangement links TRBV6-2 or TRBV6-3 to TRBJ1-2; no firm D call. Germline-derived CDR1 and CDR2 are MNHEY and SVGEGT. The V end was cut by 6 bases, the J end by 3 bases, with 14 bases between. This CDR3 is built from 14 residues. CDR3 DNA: TGTGCCAGCAGACCGGACGGGCCCTACTATGGCTACACCTTC. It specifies CASRPDGPYYGYTF.

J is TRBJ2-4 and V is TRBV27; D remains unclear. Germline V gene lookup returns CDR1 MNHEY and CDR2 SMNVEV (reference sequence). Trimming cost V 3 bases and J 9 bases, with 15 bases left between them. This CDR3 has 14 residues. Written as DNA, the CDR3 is TGTGCCAGCAGTTTCGGGTCGGCCCAAGGCATTCAGTACTTC. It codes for CASSFGSAQGIQYF.

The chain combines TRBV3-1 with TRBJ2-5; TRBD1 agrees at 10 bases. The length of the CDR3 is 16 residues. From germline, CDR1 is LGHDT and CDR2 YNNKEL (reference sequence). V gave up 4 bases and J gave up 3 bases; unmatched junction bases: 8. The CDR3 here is CASSRRQGAREETQYF. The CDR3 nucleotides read TGTGCCAGCAGCCGCCGACAGGGGGCAAGGGAAGAGACCCAGTACTTC.

DNA of the CDR3: TGTGCCAGCTCCCTTGGGGACAATCAATACAATGAGCAGTTCTTC. Translating it yields CASSLGDNQYNEQFF. The rearrangement links TRBV27 to TRBJ2-1, with D possibly matching TRBD1 (6 bases). Trimming removed 8 bases from V and 4 bases from J, with 18 bases in between. Germline loops: CDR1 MNHEY, CDR2 SMNVEV (reference sequence). The CDR3 has 15 amino acids.

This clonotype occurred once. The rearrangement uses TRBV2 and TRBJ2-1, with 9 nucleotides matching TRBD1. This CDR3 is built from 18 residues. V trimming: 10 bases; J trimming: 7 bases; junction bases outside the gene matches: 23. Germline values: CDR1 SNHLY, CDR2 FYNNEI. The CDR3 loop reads CATFGTGIVWEGRNEQFF. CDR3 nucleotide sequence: TGTGCCACCTTCGGGACAGGGATAGTTTGGGAGGGTAGGAATGAGCAGTTCTTC.

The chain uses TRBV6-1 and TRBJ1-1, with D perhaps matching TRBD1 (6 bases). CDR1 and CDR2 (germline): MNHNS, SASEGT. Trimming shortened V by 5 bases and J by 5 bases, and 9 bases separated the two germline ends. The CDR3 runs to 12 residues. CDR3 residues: CASSFGQTEAFF. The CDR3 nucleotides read TGTGCCAGCAGTTTCGGACAGACTGAAGCTTTCTTT.

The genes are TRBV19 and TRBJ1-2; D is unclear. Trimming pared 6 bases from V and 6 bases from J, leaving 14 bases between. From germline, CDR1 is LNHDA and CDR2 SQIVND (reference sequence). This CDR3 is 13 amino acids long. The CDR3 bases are TGTGCCAGTAGCGCCAGTATCACCAATGGCTACACCTTC. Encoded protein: CASSASITNGYTF. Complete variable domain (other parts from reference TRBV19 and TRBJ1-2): DGGITQSPKYLFRKEGQNVTLSCEQNLNHDAMYWYRQDPGQGLRLIYYSQIVNDFQKGDIAEGYSVSREKKESFPLTVTSAQKNPTAFYLCASSASITNGYTFGSGTRLTVV.

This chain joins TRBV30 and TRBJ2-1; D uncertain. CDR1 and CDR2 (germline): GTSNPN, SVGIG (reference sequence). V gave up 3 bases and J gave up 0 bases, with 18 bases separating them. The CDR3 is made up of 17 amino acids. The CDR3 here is CAWRGVGAKSSYNEQFF. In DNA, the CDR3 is TGTGCCTGGAGAGGAGTGGGCGCAAAGAGCTCCTACAATGAGCAGTTCTTC.

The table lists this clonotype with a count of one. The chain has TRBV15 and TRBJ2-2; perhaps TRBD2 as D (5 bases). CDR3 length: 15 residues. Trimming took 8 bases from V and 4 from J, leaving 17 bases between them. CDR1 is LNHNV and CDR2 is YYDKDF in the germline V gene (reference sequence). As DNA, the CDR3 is TGTGCCACCGGGAGACGGCCGGACCGCACCGGGGAGCTGTTTTTT. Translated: CATGRRPDRTGELFF.

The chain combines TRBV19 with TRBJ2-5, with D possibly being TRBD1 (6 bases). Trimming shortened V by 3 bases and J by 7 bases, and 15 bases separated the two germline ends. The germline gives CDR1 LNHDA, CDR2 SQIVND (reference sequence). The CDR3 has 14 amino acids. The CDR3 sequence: CASSITQGSWTQYF. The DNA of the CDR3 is TGTGCCAGTAGTATTACCCAGGGGAGTTGGACCCAGTACTTC.

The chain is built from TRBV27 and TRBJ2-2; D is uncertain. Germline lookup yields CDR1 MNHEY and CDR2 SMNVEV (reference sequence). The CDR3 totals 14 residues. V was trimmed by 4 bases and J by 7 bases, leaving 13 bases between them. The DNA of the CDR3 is TGTGCCAGCAGTTCCGATTTAGCAGGCGGGGAGCTGTTTTTT. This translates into CASSSDLAGGELFF.